Listed below are T cell receptor beta chains from one sample, sequenced in a study of blood T cell repertoires in COVID-19. Generated by immunoSEQ multiplex PCR, the TCRdb table keeps only in-frame clones and is missing some. The sample holds about 230,000 clones, approximately 83% seen once. Sequenced: peripheral blood. The source of these receptors is a woman under 40 with COVID-19, enrolled during active disease. CDR3s include the opening cysteine and the closing phenylalanine or tryptophan. A D gene is named only where the DNA matches it firmly. Size values are once, few and many counts, or a class for expanded clones, and some rows have none.

>-|TRBJ1-1|-|TRBV2
TGTGCCAGCAGTGTCCCGGGGGGCTTGAACACTGAAGCTTTCTTT
CASSVPGGLNTEAFF
>TRBD2|TRBJ2-7|-|TRBV6-5
TGTGCCAGCAGTTACTCGAGCGGGGGCGGATTCTACGAGCAGTACTTC
CASSYSSGGGFYEQYF
>-|TRBJ2-7|once|TRBV6-6
TGTGCCAGCAGTTACAGAAGTTCTAACTACGAGCAGTACTTC
CASSYRSSNYEQYF
>TRBD2|TRBJ2-4|-|TRBV2
TGTGCCAGCAGCCTGCTGGTCGGGAGGGCCAAAAACATTCAGTACTTC
CASSLLVGRAKNIQYF
>TRBD1|TRBJ2-7|once|TRBV5-6
TGTGCCAGCAGCGTATACAGGGGAGATCGCTACGAGCAGTACTTC
CASSVYRGDRYEQYF
>TRBD1|TRBJ1-5|-|TRBV27
TGTGCCAGCAGGGGAGCACAGGGGGCTTGGAGCAATCAGCCCCAGCATTTT
CASRGAQGAWSNQPQHF
>-|TRBJ2-7|once|TRBV6-2/TRBV6-3
TGTGCCAGCAGTGTGGACAGTTCCTACGAGCAGTACTTC
CASSVDSSYEQYF
>-|TRBJ2-7|-|TRBV6-8
TGTGCCAGCAGCCCCCGCGGGCCCAAAGGGTGTTACGAGCAGTACTTC
CASSPRGPKGCYEQYF
>-|TRBJ1-2|-|TRBV29-1
TGCAGCGGCGAAGAGGCGGCAGGGGCTGGCTACACCTTC
CSGEEAAGAGYTF
>-|TRBJ1-3|once|TRBV7-2
TGTGCCAGCAGCAGGACAGTACTCAAGGGAACTACTGGAAACACCATATATTTT
CASSRTVLKGTTGNTIYF
>-|TRBJ2-7|-|TRBV5-1
TGCGCCAGCAGCTTGGCCGCCGAGTTGGAGCAGTACTTC
CASSLAAELEQYF
>-|TRBJ1-2|-|TRBV5-1
TGCGCCAGCAGCTTGGAGGGGACTAACTATGGCTACACCTTC
CASSLEGTNYGYTF
>-|TRBJ2-2|-|TRBV3-1/TRBV3-2
TGTGCCAGCAGCCAAGACAAGAACACCGGGGAGCTGTTTTTT
CASSQDKNTGELFF
>TRBD2|TRBJ2-3|few|TRBV4-3
TGCGCCAGCAGCCAAGTCAAAGGGAGGGGAGCAGATACGCAGTATTTT
CASSQVKGRGADTQYF
>-|TRBJ1-1|few|TRBV7-2
TGTGCCAGCAGCTTAAGGCGGGATGGTGAAGCTTTCTTT
CASSLRRDGEAFF
>-|TRBJ1-5|-|TRBV19
TGTGCCAGTAGTACGGGGGTGGGGGACAATCAGCCCCAGCATTTT
CASSTGVGDNQPQHF
>-|TRBJ1-2|-|TRBV9
TGTGCCAGCAGCGCCTATACTAACTATGGCTACACCTTC
CASSAYTNYGYTF
>TRBD1|TRBJ1-3|few|TRBV15
TGTGCCACCAGCGAACGATTGACAGGGAGGGGAAACACCATATATTTT
CATSERLTGRGNTIYF
>TRBD1|TRBJ1-2|once|TRBV7-2
TGTGCCAGCAGCTTTACAGGGGGCGGGGGCTACACCTTC
CASSFTGGGGYTF
>TRBD1|TRBJ1-4|-|TRBV5-6
TGTGCCAGCAGCACGACAAGACAGGGGTGGAAAGAAAAACTGTTTTTT
CASSTTRQGWKEKLFF
>-|TRBJ2-1|-|TRBV7-3
TGTGCCAGCAGCCCGGGATGGGGGGATGAGCAGTTCTTC
CASSPGWGDEQFF
>-|TRBJ1-4|-|TRBV2
TGTGCCAGCGGGGCGACCATAGGGGCAACTAATGAAAAACTGTTTTTT
CASGATIGATNEKLFF
>TRBD1|TRBJ1-6|few|TRBV27
TGTGCCAGCAGTACCTTAACCGGGACAGCCAGCTCCTATAATTCACCCCTCCACTTT
CASSTLTGTASSYNSPLHF
>TRBD2|TRBJ2-1|-|TRBV3-1/TRBV3-2
TGTGCCAGCAGCCAAGGGACTAGCGGGGGGCGGTACAATGAGCAGTTCTTC
CASSQGTSGGRYNEQFF
>-|TRBJ1-3|-|TRBV30
TGTGCCTGGAGTGTAGGGACATCCGGAAACACCATATATTTT
CAWSVGTSGNTIYF
>TRBD2|TRBJ2-1|few|TRBV5-1
TGCGCCAGCAGCTTGGTGCGTCTAGCGGGGGGTATGGATGAGCAGTTCTTC
CASSLVRLAGGMDEQFF
>TRBD1|TRBJ1-5|-|TRBV9
TGTGCCAGCAGCGCCGGGACAGGGCCCGATCAGCCCCAGCATTTT
CASSAGTGPDQPQHF
>-|TRBJ1-2|-|TRBV18
TGTGCCAGCTCACCACAATGGGGAGACTATGGCTACACCTTC
CASSPQWGDYGYTF
>TRBD2|TRBJ2-3|-|TRBV9
TGTGCCAGCAGCGTAAGCGGGAGGGGCGCAGATACGCAGTATTTT
CASSVSGRGADTQYF
>TRBD1|TRBJ1-2|-|TRBV2
TGTGCCAGCGAATCCCGGGACAGGGACGATGGCTACACCTTC
CASESRDRDDGYTF
>TRBD2|TRBJ2-5|-|TRBV7-8
TGTGCCAGCAGCTTAAGGCTACGCGGGGGCCAAGAGACCCAGTACTTC
CASSLRLRGGQETQYF
>-|TRBJ2-3|-|TRBV9
TGTGCCAGCCGTAGAACGGGAACTAGCACAGATACGCAGTATTTT
CASRRTGTSTDTQYF
>-|TRBJ1-5|-|TRBV5-5
TGTGCCAGCAGCTGGGGCATAACGGTCAAGGGCAATCAGCCCCAGCATTTT
CASSWGITVKGNQPQHF
>TRBD1|TRBJ2-7|-|TRBV5-4
TGTGCCAGCAGCTCCGGGACAGGGACTCAGACACGCTCCTACGAGCAGTACTTC
CASSSGTGTQTRSYEQYF
>TRBD2|TRBJ2-3|once|TRBV6-4
TGTGCCAGCAAAAGTCTAGCGGGAGCCACCACAGATACGCAGTATTTT
CASKSLAGATTDTQYF
>-|TRBJ1-3|few|TRBV10-3
TGTGCCATCAGTGAGTCATACAGGGCCAGCTCTGGAAACACCATATATTTT
CAISESYRASSGNTIYF
>-|TRBJ1-4|-|TRBV7-2
TGTGCCAGCAGCTCAGCCCCGGGTACTAATGAAAAACTGTTTTTT
CASSSAPGTNEKLFF
>TRBD2|TRBJ2-2|-|TRBV6-6
TGTGCCAGCAGTCAGGTGGGACTAGCGGGTTCTGACGGGGAGCTGTTTTTT
CASSQVGLAGSDGELFF
>-|TRBJ2-6|-|TRBV13
TGTGCCAGCAGCTTAAAGGGGAACGGGGCCAACGTCCTGACTTTC
CASSLKGNGANVLTF
>TRBD2|TRBJ2-1|-|TRBV4-2
TGTGCCAGCAGCCAAGGGGTCCTGACTAGCGGGAGGCGGAATGAGCAGTTCTTC
CASSQGVLTSGRRNEQFF
>TRBD1|TRBJ1-5|-|TRBV15
TGTGCCACCAGCACCTGGACAGGGAGCAATCAGCCCCAGCATTTT
CATSTWTGSNQPQHF
>-|TRBJ2-1|-|TRBV5-3
TGTGCCAGAAGCCCCAAGCGTATGAGCTCCTACAATGAGCAGTTCTTC
CARSPKRMSSYNEQFF
>-|TRBJ2-6|-|TRBV9
TGTGCCAGCAGCGTCCCAGGATCTGGGGCCAACGTCCTGACTTTC
CASSVPGSGANVLTF
>TRBD2|TRBJ2-1|few|TRBV6-5
TGTGCCAGTGGGACTAGCGGGAGTAATGAGCAGTTCTTC
CASGTSGSNEQFF
>-|TRBJ1-6|-|TRBV4-1
TGCGCCAGCAGCCAAGAACCCATACTAGGGGGTTCACCCCTCCACTTT
CASSQEPILGGSPLHF
>TRBD2|TRBJ2-3|-|TRBV9
TGTGCCAGCAGCGTAGCGGGTAGCGGGGTAACAGATACGCAGTATTTT
CASSVAGSGVTDTQYF